This T cell receptor (beta chain) derives from a study of blood T cell repertoires in COVID-19. In the study overall: The origin of the acute and convalescent COVID-19 samples was the United States, Italy and Spain. Sources were T cells, B-cell-depleted T cells, or PBMCs; the material itself was cDNA or gDNA.

In the source study's methods: Reference gene primer amplification in the assay estimated nucleated cell counts. TCRdb's copy holds only in-frame clones and misses some; the assay was immunoSEQ multiplex PCR. Clonal size and the V and J genes are those of that table, whereas D and trimming came from the DNA. The table lists about 90,000 clones, 70% to 90% of them singletons. V shed 0 bases and J shed 5 bases, with 16 bases lying between them. The CDR3 runs 15 residues. CDR1 is GTSNPN and CDR2 is SVGIG in the germline V gene (reference sequence). This clone was seen a handful of times. The sample consisted of peripheral blood. The receptor comes from a man in his 60s with acute or convalescent COVID-19. J is TRBJ1-2 and V is TRBV30; perhaps TRBD1 as D (5 bases). The CDR3 loop reads CAWSVRPGGAYGYTF. CDR3 sequence (DNA): TGTGCCTGGAGTGTAAGGCCCGGAGGGGCTTATGGCTACACCTTC. Supplemented by reference TRBV30 and TRBJ1-2, the full variable domain reads SQTIHQWPATLVQPVGSPLSLECTVEGTSNPNLYWYRQAAGRGLQLLFYSVGIGQISSEVPQNLSASRPQDRQFILSSKKLLLSDSGFYLCAWSVRPGGAYGYTFGSGTRLTVV.